This T cell receptor beta chain is drawn from a study of OX40 agonist ivuxolimab in advanced cancers. The table came from immunoSEQ multiplex PCR; TCRdb's copy has only in-frame clones and leaves some out. Here the sample spans some 80,000 clones, over 85% being singletons. The TCR originated in an adult with an advanced solid tumor such as melanoma, head and neck, liver or kidney cancer. The sample here was CD4+ or CD8+ T cells sorted from blood, taken in a trial of the OX40 agonist ivuxolimab.

CDR3: CAIAEGRLEQYF. Here the CDR3 DNA reads TGTGCCATTGCAGAGGGGCGCCTCGAGCAGTACTTC. The V and J genes are TRBV10-3 and TRBJ2-7; D might be TRBD1 or TRBD2, each matching 5 bases. V shed 9 bases and J shed 6 bases, with 15 bases lying between them. CDR1 and CDR2 from the germline V gene are ENHRY and SYGVKD. The CDR3 is made up of 12 amino acids.